Listed here are 3 T cell receptor beta chains from one sample, sequenced in a study of cytomegalovirus exposure and HLA in healthy donors. The PCR was carried out with 60 Vbeta primers and 13 Jbeta primers. Only in-frame clones appear in the TCRdb table, and some are missing; sequencing was by immunoSEQ multiplex PCR. Of fewer than 350,000 clones in the sample, about 87% are singletons; the top ten hold roughly 2.1%. Sequenced: PBMCs. These receptors were taken from a woman between 18 and 30 years old in good health and CMV-seronegative.

The genes are TRBV9 and TRBJ2-5; tentatively, D is TRBD1 (6 bases). The CDR3 is 14 amino acids. The V gene lost 2 bases and the J gene lost 2 bases, with 10 bases spanning the gap. The germline V gene has CDR1 SGDLS and CDR2 YYNGEE. The CDR3: CASSVTGTQETQYF. The CDR3 nucleotides read TGTGCCAGCAGCGTTACAGGGACACAAGAGACCCAGTACTTC. The complete variable domain, with remaining parts taken from reference TRBV9 and TRBJ2-5, reads DSGVTQTPKHLITATGQRVTLRCSPRSGDLSVYWYQQSLDQGLQFLIQYYNGEERAKGNILERFSAQQFPDLHSELNLSSLELGDSALYFCASSVTGTQETQYFGPGTRLLVL.

This CDR3 is CASTTTGVDFF. CDR3 sequence (DNA): TGTGCCAGCACAACTACCGGGGTGGATTTCTTT. The chain couples TRBV7-2 to TRBJ1-1, with D hard to call. The CDR3 consists of 11 residues. V lost 7 bases to trimming and J lost 13 bases, with 16 bases between them. Germline lookup yields CDR1 SGHTA and CDR2 FQGNSA.

The CDR3 is CASSPGQGVIRTEAFF. The CDR3, as DNA: TGTGCCAGCTCACCCGGACAGGGCGTCATTCGGACTGAAGCTTTCTTT. V usage is TRBV18 and J usage is TRBJ1-1; 8 nucleotides match TRBD1. The CDR3 is 16 residues long. Germline CDR1 reads KGHSH; CDR2 reads LQKENI. Germline trimming cut 3 bases from V and 5 bases from J; bases unmatched to any gene: 11.